Sequencing of this T cell receptor (beta chain) was carried out in a study of T cell responses to AZD1222 COVID-19 vaccine. General observations from the study: Seropositivity was recorded at baseline in only a handful of AZD1222 recipients.

Points on this clone: Its antigen remains unknown.

Germline CDR1 reads MDHEN; CDR2 reads SYDVKM. V shed 4 bases, J shed 4 bases, and the junction held 10 bases outside the gene matches. The CDR3 runs to 15 residues. Profiling relied on immunoSEQ multiplex PCR, and the TCRdb table lists in-frame clones only, not all of them. The sample lists 140,000 to 150,000 clones, around 92% occurring once. The sample in question was peripheral blood, obtained 28 days after the second AZD1222 dose. V is TRBV28 and J is TRBJ2-7; 7 nucleotides line up with TRBD2. This TCR was recovered from an adult who received the AZD1222 COVID-19 vaccine. CDR3 sequence: CASSSPWGGRYEQYF. The CDR3 nucleotides are TGTGCCAGCAGTTCCCCGTGGGGCGGGAGATACGAGCAGTACTTC.